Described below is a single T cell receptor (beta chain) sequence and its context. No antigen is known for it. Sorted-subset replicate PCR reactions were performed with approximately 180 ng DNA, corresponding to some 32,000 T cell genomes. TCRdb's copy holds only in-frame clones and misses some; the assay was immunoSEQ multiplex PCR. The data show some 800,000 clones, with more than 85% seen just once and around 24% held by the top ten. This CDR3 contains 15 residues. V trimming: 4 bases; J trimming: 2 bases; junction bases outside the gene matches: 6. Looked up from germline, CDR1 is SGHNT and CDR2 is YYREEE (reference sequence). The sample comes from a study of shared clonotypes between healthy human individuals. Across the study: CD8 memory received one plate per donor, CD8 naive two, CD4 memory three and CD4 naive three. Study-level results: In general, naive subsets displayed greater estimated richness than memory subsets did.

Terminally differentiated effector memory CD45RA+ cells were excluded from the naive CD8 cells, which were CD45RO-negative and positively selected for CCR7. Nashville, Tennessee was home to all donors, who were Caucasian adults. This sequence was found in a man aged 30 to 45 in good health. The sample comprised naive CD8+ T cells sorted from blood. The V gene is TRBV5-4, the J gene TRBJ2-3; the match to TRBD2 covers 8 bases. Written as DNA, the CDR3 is TGTGCCAGCAGCCCGATAGCGGGGCCCACAGATACGCAGTATTTT. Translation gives CASSPIAGPTDTQYF.